Described below is a single T cell receptor (beta chain) sequence and its context. Antigen specificity is unknown. This sample is part of a study of CD4+ T cells in melanoma. TCRdb keeps only in-frame clones here, not all; method: immunoSEQ multiplex PCR. This table holds almost 15,000 clones, 65% to 85% found once. Overall study results and limits: A reported correlation linked neoantigen-specific CD4+ T cells to CD8+, macrophage and B cell function. Reportedly, melanoma neoantigen-specific CD4+ T cells showed varied differentiation states.

This CDR3 comprises 16 residues. This sequence was found in a human donor with melanoma. The sample comprised cells from a culture (not recorded whether cultured in vitro). The chain has TRBV21-1 and TRBJ2-7. TRBV21-1 is labeled a pseudogene. DNA of the CDR3: TGTGCCAGCAGCCGCCCGGGCAAATTTGTCAGGTACGAGCAGTACTTC. Protein product: CASSRPGKFVRYEQYF.